The 9 T cell receptor beta chains given below trace back to one sample, sequenced in a study of beta chain features in type 1 diabetes. Sequenced material consisted of expressed TCRB transcripts (all of the isolated RNA was reverse transcribed). Sequenced by immunoSEQ multiplex PCR; TCRdb stores in-frame clones only, minus some. The sample shows roughly 130,000 clones, approximately 9.2% of them seen only once. The sequencing sample was made of central memory CD4+ T cells from blood. The source of these receptors is a man aged 18 to 30 in good health.

V gene TRBV7-2 combines with J gene TRBJ2-1; D unclear. The CDR3 covers 12 residues. Germline V lookup: CDR1 SGHTA, CDR2 FQGNSA. Trimming left V 8 bases short and J 6 bases short, with 11 bases between. In nucleotides, the CDR3 is TGTGCCAGCGCAAGAGGTGGCAATGAGCAGTTCTTC. Translation: CASARGGNEQFF.

CDR3 coding DNA: TGTGCCAGCAGTTCGGGTCTTCAGGGTAGCACAGATACGCAGTATTTT. Translation: CASSSGLQGSTDTQYF. V usage is TRBV6-5 and J usage is TRBJ2-3; weak D call: TRBD1 (5 bases). The CDR3 has 16 residues. V dropped 4 bases and J dropped 0 bases, with 14 bases sitting between them. Germline V lookup: CDR1 MNHEY, CDR2 SVGAGI.

This rearrangement joins TRBV5-1 to TRBJ2-1; D is possibly TRBD1 (6 bases). The germline V and J ends were trimmed by 4 bases and 7 bases, with 15 bases remaining between them. Germline CDR1 reads SGHRS; CDR2 reads YFSETQ. CDR3 length: 14 residues. CDR3 nucleotide sequence: TGCGCCAGCAGCCTCCAGACAGGAGGTAATGAGCAGTTCTTC. Amino acid sequence: CASSLQTGGNEQFF.

This sequence joins TRBV7-3 and TRBJ2-5, with D perhaps matching TRBD1 (7 bases). V lost 2 bases to trimming and J lost 5 bases, with 15 bases between them. The CDR3 runs 15 residues. CDR1 is SGHTA, CDR2 FQGTGA, per germline. The DNA of the CDR3 is TGTGCCAGCAGCTTACAGGGGGGCCAAGGGGAGACCCAGTACTTC. This codes for CASSLQGGQGETQYF.

In this sample, this clone turned up a few times. DNA for the CDR3: TGTGCCAGCAGTCAAGGGACAGGGAGGGACTATGGCTACACCTTC. Residues: CASSQGTGRDYGYTF. The chain recombines TRBV28 with TRBJ1-2, with 9 bases matching TRBD1. The CDR3 extends over 15 amino acids. Germline V gene lookup returns CDR1 MDHEN and CDR2 SYDVKM. J gave up 3 bases and V 5 bases, and 7 bases lay outside the gene matches.

This clone was detected a few times. J is TRBJ1-1 and V is TRBV25-1; 10 bases match TRBD1. This CDR3 contains 15 residues. Unmatched junction bases numbered 9, after V lost 4 bases and J lost 7 bases. Germline CDR1 reads MGHDK; CDR2 reads SYGVNS. CDR3 loop: CASSGQTGGLGEAFF. The CDR3, as DNA: TGTGCCAGCAGTGGCCAGACAGGGGGCTTAGGTGAAGCTTTCTTT.

V is TRBV7-2 and J is TRBJ2-5; 12 positions agree with TRBD2. J gave up 6 bases and V 5 bases, and 10 bases lay outside the gene matches. The germline V gene has CDR1 SGHTA and CDR2 FQGNSA. The CDR3 sequence is 16 residues long. CDR3 coding DNA: TGTGCCAGCAGCGGCCGGACTAGCGGGGTACAACAGACCCAGTACTTC. This gives the protein CASSGRTSGVQQTQYF.

This clone came up a few times. The V and J genes are TRBV18 and TRBJ1-6; 7 nucleotides match TRBD1. CDR1 is KGHSH and CDR2 is LQKENI in the germline V gene. The CDR3 length is 17 residues. V was clipped by 4 bases and J by 8 bases; unmatched bases: 14. This chain's CDR3 is CASSLKLADREDSPLHF. CDR3 DNA: TGTGCCAGCTCACTAAAACTAGCTGACAGGGAGGATTCACCCCTCCACTTT.

This clone was seen only a few times. The J gene is TRBJ2-1, the V gene TRBV7-2, with D maybe TRBD2 (6 bases). The CDR3 loop spans 15 amino acids. The V and J ends lost 5 bases and 2 bases respectively, with 13 bases between them. The germline CDR1 and CDR2 sequences are SGHTA and FQGNSA. The CDR3 DNA is TGTGCCAGCAGCCTCTCGCGGGGAACCTACAATGAGCAGTTCTTC. Translation gives CASSLSRGTYNEQFF.